This T cell receptor beta chain was obtained from a study of T cell repertoires in cytomegalovirus infection (dated by TCRdb to the late 2010s). About the study as a whole: Peptide stimulations targeted recently identified HLA-C-restricted CMV epitopes, whose presentation resists viral immunomodulation, together with well-studied HLA-B-restricted epitopes. The HLA type of each donor mattered for the analysis, because public TCR beta signatures pointed to carriage of CMV infection along with the matching HLA type. Findings and caveats that apply to the study as a whole: The ex vivo response was dominated by HLA-C-restricted CMV-specific TCR beta clonotypes, which also provided the single most frequent clonotype in two of eight donors. In both this cohort and an independent approximately 350-donor cohort, the cumulative frequency of public TCR beta family members distinguished carriers of CMV infection plus the relevant HLA type.

As for this clonotype: What this receptor recognizes is not known. Per-base qualities were not stored, and no clone one base away is much larger.

Read against the paper, the sample's treatment or condition label means: in vitro stimulation with specific CMV peptide epitopes to enrich CMV-specific T cells. The sequencer was an Illumina HiSeq 1500. TCRdb reprocessing: public reads trimmed at Q25 with fastp, clones called with MiXCR, in-frame beta chains kept. Each CDR3 protein gets just one entry, which takes the most common genes and DNA from the rows behind it. The sample table records 100,000 to 150,000 distinct CDR3 sequences; 30% to 40% of these occur just once. Of the sample, roughly three fifths falls within the top ten clones. The cysteine opens and the phenylalanine closes a CDR3 of 15 amino acids. The read is trimmed to its CDR3 DNA, 45 bases read in frame from base 1. Between the V and J ends, shortened by 6 bases and 0 bases respectively, the junction contains 12 bases. The CDR1 and CDR2 encoded by the germline V gene are MNHNS and SASEGT.

The chain employs TRBV6-1 and TRBJ1-3, with TRBD1 as a weak D call on 6 bases. Sequenced here: CD8+ T cells from cultured PBMCs, sampled from culture after CMV antigen stimulation. The sequence came from a human donor in good health (CMV status not recorded). Some clones in this sample may be carry-over from other donors' samples. The DNA reads TGTGCCAGCAGGCTGACAGGCCTCTCTGGAAACACCATATATTTT. This sequence encodes CASRLTGLSGNTIYF.